Each of the 27 T cell receptor beta chains below was sequenced from the same sample in a study of neurological immune-mediated disorders. One entry per CDR3 protein results from TCRdb running MiXCR on the 5' RACE reads. The sample contains around 16,000 distinct CDR3 sequences, under 15% of which appear only once. The specimen sequenced was PBMCs. Source of these receptors: a man aged 60 to 69 with HTLV-1-associated myelopathy (HAM/TSP).

This clonotype occurred many times. This rearrangement joins TRBV10-3 to TRBJ1-6; TRBD1 agrees at 8 bases. The germline CDR1 and CDR2 sequences are ENHRY and SYGVKD. The CDR3 runs to 13 residues. J lost 7 bases, V lost 6 bases, and 2 bases had no gene match. CDR3 DNA sequence: TGTGCCATCAGGGGACAGGAAAATTCACCCCTCCACTTT. It translates to CAIRGQENSPLHF.

There are many counts of this clonotype. This chain uses TRBV27 with TRBJ1-1; 7 nucleotides agree with TRBD1. The germline V gene has CDR1 MNHEY and CDR2 SMNVEV (reference sequence). Germline trimming cut 6 bases from V and 6 bases from J; bases unmatched to any gene: 7. This CDR3 contains 13 residues. The CDR3 spells CASRDRVPSEAFF. DNA for the CDR3: TGTGCCAGCAGAGACAGGGTTCCCTCTGAAGCTTTCTTT.

This clonotype was seen many times. This chain links TRBV7-2 with TRBJ2-2; unclear D gene. Germline V gene sequence: CDR1 SGHTA, CDR2 FQGNSA. V lost 2 bases, J lost 4 bases, and 11 bases lay in between. This CDR3 region has 15 residues. The CDR3 is CASSLLRLSTGELFF. The CDR3 DNA follows: TGTGCCAGCAGCTTATTACGGTTATCCACCGGGGAGCTGTTTTTT.

In this sample, this clonotype turned up many times. V gene TRBV7-6 combines with J gene TRBJ2-7; D is uncertain. This CDR3 has 13 residues. Trimming took 2 bases from V and 5 from J, leaving 10 bases between them. Germline CDR1 and CDR2: SGHVS and FNYEAQ. DNA for the CDR3: TGTGCCAGCAGCTTAAACTATGTGAACGAGCAGTACTTC. It translates to CASSLNYVNEQYF.

By share of the sample, this clonotype is medium-sized. The gene calls are TRBV5-1 and TRBJ1-1; TRBD1 aligns across 10 bases. Germline V CDR1 and CDR2: SGHRS, YFSETQ. Trimming removed 7 bases from V and 6 bases from J; junction bases left unmatched: 3. The CDR3 sequence is 12 residues long. The CDR3: CASGDRGSEAFF. CDR3 nucleotides: TGCGCCAGCGGGGACAGGGGATCTGAAGCTTTCTTT.

This clonotype counts as medium-sized (0.01 to 0.1%). The CDR3 DNA follows: TGTGCCAGCAGCTTGGTTTCGGGACAGGCCCGCGGGGATACGCAGTATTTT. Translated: CASSLVSGQARGDTQYF. V usage is TRBV5-5 and J usage is TRBJ2-3, with TRBD1 matching over 8 bases. Germline-derived CDR1 and CDR2 are SGHKS and YYEKEE (reference sequence). The CDR3 is 17 residues long. V shed 0 bases and J 6 bases; nucleotides not matched to a gene: 12.

At least ten counts were recorded for this clonotype. The CDR3 DNA follows: TGTGCTAGTGGTTCTGGACAGGGCTATGGCTACACCTTC. Amino acid sequence: CASGSGQGYGYTF. This chain joins TRBV12-5 and TRBJ1-2; 8 bases are shared with TRBD1. From germline, CDR1 is LGHNT and CDR2 FRNRAP. This CDR3 is 13 amino acids long. J was trimmed by 4 bases and V by 4 bases; bases with no gene match: 2.

V and J are TRBV3-1 and TRBJ2-1; the D is unclear. The CDR3 covers 13 residues. The V gene lost 0 bases and the J gene lost 9 bases, with 9 bases spanning the gap. Germline assignment: CDR1 LGHDT and CDR2 YNNKEL (reference sequence). CDR3 residues: CASSQDTDGEQFF. The CDR3 DNA sequence: TGTGCCAGCAGCCAAGATACGGACGGTGAGCAGTTCTTC.

In its sample, this clonotype ranks as medium-sized (0.01 to 0.1%). The gene calls are TRBV5-1 and TRBJ2-5, with D possibly TRBD1 on 5 matching bases. V shed 3 bases and J shed 0 bases, with 9 bases lying between them. The CDR3 runs to 14 residues. Germline V lookup: CDR1 SGHRS, CDR2 YFSETQ. The CDR3 nucleotides read TGCGCCAGCAGCTCCAGACAGAACCAAGAGACCCAGTACTTC. Its protein product is CASSSRQNQETQYF. Supplemented by reference TRBV5-1 and TRBJ2-5, the full variable domain reads KAGVTQTPRYLIKTRGQQVTLSCSPISGHRSVSWYQQTPGQGLQFLFEYFSETQRNKGNFPGRFSGRQFSNSRSEMNVSTLELGDSALYLCASSSRQNQETQYFGPGTRLLVL.

This clonotype was found many times. The rearrangement joins TRBV20-1 to TRBJ1-6; no clear D. The V and J ends lost 1 base and 6 bases respectively, with 13 bases between them. Per germline, CDR1 DFQATT and CDR2 SNEGSKA (reference sequence). The CDR3 length is 15 residues. CDR3 nucleotide sequence: TGCAGTGCTAGAGTAACTGTCACTGGTAATTCACCCCTCCACTTT. Translation: CSARVTVTGNSPLHF.

At least ten counts were recorded for this clonotype. The chain uses TRBV10-3 and TRBJ1-1; D is uncertain. This CDR3 is 13 amino acids long. The V gene lost 8 bases and the J gene lost 3 bases, with 13 bases spanning the gap. CDR1 and CDR2 from the germline V gene are ENHRY and SYGVKD. Here the CDR3 reads CAIRLMWDTEAFF. The CDR3 DNA reads as TGTGCCATCCGCTTAATGTGGGACACTGAAGCTTTCTTT.

This clonotype was seen many times. At one of its ends the junction is not consistent with the germline gene, which may arise from a read error. The rearrangement uses TRBV6-5 and TRBJ2-2, with 9 positions matching TRBD1. Germline V gene sequence: CDR1 MNHEY, CDR2 SVGAGI. The CDR3 contains 14 residues. Here the CDR3 reads CASSHSTGGRELFF. CDR3 DNA: TGTGCCAGCAGTCACTCGACAGGGGGTAGGGAGCTGTTTTTT.

This clonotype appeared many times. The chain combines TRBV20-1 with TRBJ2-2; D remains unclear. Trimming removed 7 bases at V and 0 bases at J, with 12 bases between. The CDR3 is 14 residues long. Germline V gene sequence: CDR1 DFQATT, CDR2 SNEGSKA (reference sequence). In DNA form, the CDR3 reads TGCAGTGTCCACCCACAATCGAACACCGGGGAGCTGTTTTTT. Translating it yields CSVHPQSNTGELFF.

This clonotype occurred many times. This rearrangement joins TRBV15 to TRBJ2-1, with D possibly TRBD2 on 6 matching bases. Germline loops: CDR1 LNHNV, CDR2 YYDKDF (reference sequence). V was cut by 0 bases and J by 0 bases, with 9 bases left in between. CDR3 length: 16 amino acids. The CDR3 is CATSRDGGSSYNEQFF. The DNA for the CDR3 is TGTGCCACCAGCAGAGATGGGGGGAGCTCCTACAATGAGCAGTTCTTC.

This clonotype was found many times. The genes are TRBV13 and TRBJ1-2, with D unclear. CDR3 length: 12 residues. V lost 1 base and J 6 bases, leaving 6 bases between the germline ends. Germline-derived CDR1 and CDR2 are PRHDT and FYEKMQ (reference sequence). This CDR3 reads CASSLDTHGYTF. The CDR3 DNA sequence: TGTGCCAGCAGCTTAGACACTCATGGCTACACCTTC.

In this sample, this clonotype turned up a few times. The J gene is TRBJ1-2, the V gene TRBV18; a possible D gene is TRBD1 (6 bases). V lost 2 bases and J 8 bases, leaving 15 bases between the germline ends. The CDR3 extends over 14 amino acids. The germline gives CDR1 KGHSH, CDR2 LQKENI. The CDR3 region has the DNA TGTGCCAGCTCACCAGAGGCGCAGGGGTGGGGCTACACCTTC. Protein: CASSPEAQGWGYTF.

This clonotype showed up many times. A clone one base away is much larger, so this may be a read error. This chain joins TRBV6-6 and TRBJ2-1, with 8 bases matching TRBD1. This CDR3 has 14 amino acids. Germline V gene sequence: CDR1 MNHNY, CDR2 SVGAGI (reference sequence). CDR3 loop: CTSTLGQGVNEQFF. In DNA form, the CDR3 reads TGTACCAGCACCCTCGGACAGGGAGTGAATGAGCAGTTCTTC.

This clonotype counts as medium-sized (0.01 to 0.1%). The chain couples TRBV5-5 to TRBJ2-7; 9 positions agree with TRBD1. The CDR3 is 16 amino acids. Germline V gene data show CDR1 as SGHKS and CDR2 as YYEKEE (reference sequence). The V and J ends lost 0 bases and 4 bases, in that order; junction bases with no gene match: 8. CDR3 sequence: CASSLALRQGGYEQYF. CDR3 sequence (DNA): TGTGCCAGCAGCTTGGCCCTGAGACAGGGGGGGTACGAGCAGTACTTC.

This clonotype has at least ten counts. DNA of the CDR3: TGCGCCAGCAGCTCGGCGGGGGCGCTGACAGATACGCAGTATTTT. It encodes CASSSAGALTDTQYF. The rearrangement joins TRBV5-1 to TRBJ2-3; a weak D match, TRBD2 (7 bases). The germline V gene encodes CDR1 SGHRS and CDR2 YFSETQ. The CDR3 covers 15 residues. V lost 3 bases, J lost 3 bases, and 14 bases lay in between.

This clonotype has a count of ten or more. V gene TRBV6-4 combines with J gene TRBJ2-1, with D possibly matching TRBD2 (6 bases). Trimming took off 2 bases at V and 9 bases at J, with 11 bases between the two ends. The CDR3 is made up of 13 amino acids. Germline assignment: CDR1 MRHNA and CDR2 SNTAGT. The CDR3 bases are TGTGCCAGCAGTGACGGGACGGGGGTTGAGCAGTTCTTC. This gives the protein CASSDGTGVEQFF.

This clonotype was seen ten or more times. The rearrangement uses TRBV12-3 or TRBV12-4 and TRBJ2-3, with TRBD2 matching 7 bases. Losses at the gene ends were 5 bases for V and 1 base for J; bases not matched to a gene: 3. The CDR3 is made up of 14 amino acids. CDR3 in amino acids: CASSVAGGTDTQYF. As DNA, the CDR3 is TGTGCCAGCAGTGTGGCGGGGGGCACAGATACGCAGTATTTT.

This clonotype was counted ten times or more. The chain uses TRBV4-2 and TRBJ1-1; TRBD1 might be the D (6 bases). Trimming left V 4 bases short and J 1 base short, with 13 bases between. The CDR3 covers 15 residues. The germline gives CDR1 LGHNA, CDR2 YNFKEQ. CDR3 sequence (DNA): TGTGCCAGCAGCCGAACAGGGAATCCGAACACTGAAGCTTTCTTT. As protein: CASSRTGNPNTEAFF.

This clonotype has a count of ten or more. The chain carries TRBV6-5 and TRBJ2-5; the D is unclear. There are 13 residues in the CDR3. The V gene lost 8 bases and the J gene lost 2 bases, with 12 bases spanning the gap. The germline V gene encodes CDR1 MNHEY and CDR2 SVGAGI. The DNA for the CDR3 is TGTGCCAGCTTATCGAGGCGGCAAGAGACCCAGTACTTC. It encodes CASLSRRQETQYF.

The table lists this clonotype with many counts. The chain is built from TRBV6-5 and TRBJ1-1; 7 nucleotides match TRBD1. The CDR3 loop spans 15 amino acids. Germline CDR1 is MNHEY and CDR2 is SVGAGI. Trimming at V came to 4 bases and at J to 5 bases, leaving 10 bases not matched to a gene. The chain's CDR3 is CASSSPHQGGTEAFF. CDR3 nucleotides: TGTGCCAGCAGTTCCCCTCATCAGGGGGGGACTGAAGCTTTCTTT.

This clonotype is labeled as medium-sized (0.01 to 0.1%). This chain uses TRBV20-1 with TRBJ2-1, with 7 bases lining up with TRBD1. From germline, CDR1 is DFQATT and CDR2 SNEGSKA (reference sequence). Trimming took 3 bases from V and 7 from J; bases not matched to a gene: 9. The CDR3 contains 14 residues. Written as DNA, the CDR3 is TGCAGTGCTAGTATTCGGACAGGCGTGAATGAGCAGTTCTTC. This sequence encodes CSASIRTGVNEQFF.

This clonotype was detected many times. The chain recombines TRBV28 with TRBJ2-7, with 12 bases that match TRBD1. The CDR3 is made up of 19 amino acids. The V and J ends lost 6 bases and 7 bases, in that order; junction bases with no gene match: 22. Germline assignment: CDR1 MDHEN and CDR2 SYDVKM. CDR3 sequence reads: CASSSGVTGTGGFLGEQYF. Here the CDR3 DNA reads TGTGCCAGCAGCTCTGGGGTTACCGGGACAGGGGGCTTTTTGGGTGAGCAGTACTTC.

The J gene is TRBJ2-4, the V gene TRBV28; D not resolved. V lost 8 bases, J lost 9 bases, and 17 bases lay in between. The CDR3 covers 13 residues. Germline V gene sequence: CDR1 MDHEN, CDR2 SYDVKM. The CDR3 here is CASYPAAKSIQYF. The CDR3 DNA follows: TGTGCCAGCTATCCGGCAGCTAAATCCATTCAGTACTTC.